These 15 T cell receptor beta chains share one sample of origin, sequenced in a study of blood T cell repertoires in COVID-19. Clones were sequenced by immunoSEQ multiplex PCR, and TCRdb holds only the in-frame ones, with some missing. The sample holds around 140,000 clones, approximately 74% seen once. Input material: peripheral blood. The receptors were gathered from a woman between 65 and 79 years old with acute or convalescent COVID-19.

V usage is TRBV30 and J usage is TRBJ2-7; 9 nucleotides match TRBD1. The length of the CDR3 is 14 residues. The V segment lost 1 base and the J segment 2 bases; nucleotides outside the gene matches: 3. Germline V gene lookup returns CDR1 GTSNPN and CDR2 SVGIG (reference sequence). The CDR3 DNA reads as TGTGCCTGGAGTGGACAGGGGGTCGCCTACGAGCAGTACTTC. It specifies CAWSGQGVAYEQYF.

The chain joins TRBV5-1 to TRBJ2-3, with D possibly TRBD1 on 6 matching bases. The CDR3 totals 14 residues. Trimming left V 0 bases short and J 3 bases short, with 8 bases between. Germline V gives CDR1 SGHRS, CDR2 YFSETQ. CDR3 sequence reads: CASSLGGQTDTQYF. The CDR3 DNA follows: TGCGCCAGCAGCTTGGGGGGGCAGACAGATACGCAGTATTTT.

J is TRBJ2-7 and V is TRBV28; TRBD1 aligns across 7 bases. Trimming cost V 11 bases and J 3 bases; bases outside gene matches: 16. This CDR3 comprises 15 residues. Germline loops: CDR1 MDHEN, CDR2 SYDVKM. In DNA form, the CDR3 reads TGTGCCGCCTTGACAGGGAGTGAAGGAGTCTACGAGCAGTACTTC. It encodes CAALTGSEGVYEQYF.

The chain joins TRBV28 to TRBJ2-6; 10 nucleotides agree with TRBD1. The CDR3 has 21 amino acids. Germline V CDR1 and CDR2: MDHEN, SYDVKM. Unmatched junction bases numbered 13, after V lost 2 bases and J lost 0 bases. This chain's CDR3 is CASSLQWGPGQGISGANVLTF. The CDR3 DNA sequence: TGTGCCAGCAGTTTACAGTGGGGTCCGGGACAGGGGATCTCTGGGGCCAACGTCCTGACTTTC.

This chain's CDR3 is CASRETGELGPQHF. In nucleotides, the CDR3 is TGTGCCAGCAGGGAAACAGGGGAGTTGGGTCCCCAGCATTTT. The rearrangement uses TRBV3-1 (or the pseudogene TRBV3-2) and TRBJ1-5; 7 bases line up with TRBD1. Germline V gene data show CDR1 as LGHDT and CDR2 as YNNKEL (reference sequence). V gave up 6 bases and J gave up 10 bases; unmatched junction bases: 12. This CDR3 has 14 residues.

This clone was picked up one time. V usage is TRBV7-2 and J usage is TRBJ2-2; D is unclear. V gave up 1 base and J gave up 6 bases, with 9 bases separating them. Germline V lookup: CDR1 SGHTA, CDR2 FQGNSA. The CDR3 consists of 14 residues. CDR3 nucleotides: TGTGCCAGCAGCTTAGACTCCGGGTCCGGGGAGCTGTTTTTT. It yields the protein CASSLDSGSGELFF.

The chain uses TRBV15 and TRBJ1-1; D is undetermined. Germline CDR1 LNHNV, CDR2 YYDKDF (reference sequence). Deletions cut 0 bases from V and 1 base from J, with 6 bases between. CDR3 length: 14 amino acids. As DNA, the CDR3 is TGTGCCACCAGCAGAGAGACTGAGAACACTGAAGCTTTCTTT. This gives the protein CATSRETENTEAFF.

This clone showed up just a few times. The chain has TRBV2 and TRBJ2-2; tentatively, D is TRBD2 (6 bases). Germline V gene sequence: CDR1 SNHLY, CDR2 FYNNEI. The length of the CDR3 is 16 residues. V lost 3 bases and J 6 bases, leaving 17 bases between the germline ends. CDR3 in DNA: TGTGCCAGCAGTGAGACGAGCTTATGGGGGGCCGGGGAGCTGTTTTTT. It translates to CASSETSLWGAGELFF.

The V and J genes are TRBV28 and TRBJ2-7; TRBD1 agrees at 8 bases. Trimming removed 6 bases from V and 3 bases from J; junction bases left unmatched: 10. Germline-derived CDR1 and CDR2 are MDHEN and SYDVKM. The CDR3 loop spans 15 amino acids. CDR3 amino acids: CASRSPGQVHYEQYF. The CDR3 nucleotides read TGTGCCAGCAGATCTCCGGGACAGGTTCACTACGAGCAGTACTTC. The full variable domain, in which reference TRBV28 and TRBJ2-7 provide the parts outside the CDR3, is DVKVTQSSRYLVKRTGEKVFLECVQDMDHENMFWYRQDPGLGLRLIYFSYDVKMKEKGDIPEGYSVSREKKERFSLILESASTNQTSMYLCASRSPGQVHYEQYFGPGTRLTVT.

The chain joins TRBV18 to TRBJ1-1; weak D call: TRBD1 (5 bases). Germline V gene lookup returns CDR1 KGHSH and CDR2 LQKENI. The V end was cut by 2 bases, the J end by 6 bases, with 13 bases between. CDR3 size: 14 residues. The CDR3 DNA sequence: TGTGCCAGCTCACCATTAAAGACAGAATCTGAAGCTTTCTTT. Its protein is CASSPLKTESEAFF. The full variable domain, rest sourced from reference TRBV18 and TRBJ1-1, is NAGVMQNPRHLVRRRGQEARLRCSPMKGHSHVYWYRQLPEEGLKFMVYLQKENIIDESGMPKERFSAEFPKEGPSILRIQQVVRGDSAAYFCASSPLKTESEAFFGQGTRLTVV.

This chain links TRBV3-1 (or the pseudogene TRBV3-2) with TRBJ2-2; 9 nucleotides align to TRBD2. Germline CDR1 reads LGHDT; CDR2 reads YNNKEL (reference sequence). This CDR3 is built from 15 residues. After removal of 1 base from V and 6 bases from J, the junction contained 3 bases not matched to a gene. For the CDR3, the DNA is TGTGCCAGCAGCCAAGGTAGCGGGAGACCCGGGGAGCTGTTTTTT. Translated: CASSQGSGRPGELFF.

This clone was observed a few times. The chain is built from TRBV25-1 and TRBJ1-4, with TRBD1 identical over 11 bases. After removal of 5 bases from V and 6 bases from J, the junction contained 11 bases not matched to a gene. CDR3 size: 17 residues. Germline V gene lookup returns CDR1 MGHDK and CDR2 SYGVNS. The CDR3 protein is CASSPRSGTGGYEKLFF. In nucleotides, the CDR3 is TGTGCCAGCAGTCCCAGGTCTGGGACAGGGGGTTATGAAAAACTGTTTTTT.

This clone was counted between two and nine times. Other DNA sequences within the sample encode an identical CDR3. V usage is TRBV24-1 and J usage is TRBJ2-1, with TRBD2 identical over 11 bases. V was clipped by 3 bases and J by 3 bases; unmatched bases: 6. The CDR3 length is 17 residues. Germline V gives CDR1 KGHDR, CDR2 SFDVKD. CDR3 protein: CATSDPGTSGFYNEQFF. The CDR3 DNA reads TGTGCCACCAGTGATCCAGGGACTAGCGGCTTCTACAATGAGCAGTTCTTC.

This chain uses TRBV3-1 (or the pseudogene TRBV3-2) with TRBJ1-1; 11 bases match TRBD1. The germline gives CDR1 LGHDT, CDR2 YNNKEL (reference sequence). V shed 1 base and J 9 bases; nucleotides not matched to a gene: 7. This CDR3 is 15 amino acids long. The CDR3 reads CASSQVGQGARKAFF. The CDR3 bases are TGTGCCAGCAGCCAAGTTGGACAGGGGGCAAGGAAAGCTTTCTTT.

A few counts support this clone. The CDR3 bases are TGTGCCAGCAGCTCCCGACAGGGGGCCGGGGAGCTGTTTTTT. Translated, it gives CASSSRQGAGELFF. The chain is built from TRBV7-7 and TRBJ2-2; 9 bases agree with TRBD1. The CDR3 has 14 residues. Trimming cost V 4 bases and J 6 bases; bases outside gene matches: 3. The germline CDR1 and CDR2 sequences are SSHAT and FNYEAQ (reference sequence).